This T cell receptor beta chain was observed in a study of T cell changes during pregnancy in multiple sclerosis. The method was immunoSEQ multiplex PCR; TCRdb's version includes in-frame clones alone and lacks a portion of them. The table shows over 60,000 clones, with about 93% occurring only once. V lost 4 bases to trimming and J lost 4 bases, with 13 bases between them. Germline-derived CDR1 and CDR2 are SGHDN and FVKESK. The CDR3 covers 14 residues. This chain links TRBV14 with TRBJ1-1, with no clear D. The specimen comprised peripheral blood, sampled in the first trimester of pregnancy. The TCR sequence derives from a female donor with multiple sclerosis, enrolled in a pregnancy study. DNA for the CDR3: TGTGCCAGCAGCCCCCTTCAGGTGAGCACTGAAGCTTTCTTT. It encodes CASSPLQVSTEAFF.